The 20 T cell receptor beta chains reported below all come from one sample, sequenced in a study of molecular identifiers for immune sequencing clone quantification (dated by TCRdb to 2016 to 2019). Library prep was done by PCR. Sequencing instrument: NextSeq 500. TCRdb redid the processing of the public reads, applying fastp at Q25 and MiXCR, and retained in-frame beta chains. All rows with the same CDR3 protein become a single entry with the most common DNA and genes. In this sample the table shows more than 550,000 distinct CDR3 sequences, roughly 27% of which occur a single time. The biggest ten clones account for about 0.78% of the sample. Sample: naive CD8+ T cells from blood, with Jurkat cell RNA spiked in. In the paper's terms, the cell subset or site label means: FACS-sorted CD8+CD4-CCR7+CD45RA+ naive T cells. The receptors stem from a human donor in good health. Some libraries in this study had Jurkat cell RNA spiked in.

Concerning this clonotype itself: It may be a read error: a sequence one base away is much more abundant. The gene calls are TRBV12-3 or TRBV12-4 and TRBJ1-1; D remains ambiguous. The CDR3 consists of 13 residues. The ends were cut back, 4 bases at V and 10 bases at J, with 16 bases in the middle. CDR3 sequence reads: CASSYNRIAGAFF. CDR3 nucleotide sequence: TGTGCCAGCAGTTATAACCGAATAGCTGGAGCTTTCTTT.

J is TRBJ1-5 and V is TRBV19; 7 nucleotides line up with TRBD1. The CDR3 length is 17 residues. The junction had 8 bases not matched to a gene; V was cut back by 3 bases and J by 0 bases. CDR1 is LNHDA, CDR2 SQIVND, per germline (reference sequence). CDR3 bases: TGTGCCAGTAGTATTATGAGCGGGACAGATAGCAATCAGCCCCAGCATTTT. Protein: CASSIMSGTDSNQPQHF.

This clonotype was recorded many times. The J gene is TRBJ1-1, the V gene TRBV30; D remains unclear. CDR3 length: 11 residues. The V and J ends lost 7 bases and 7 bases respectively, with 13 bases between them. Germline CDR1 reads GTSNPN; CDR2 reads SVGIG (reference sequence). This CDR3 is CASNTGSEAFF. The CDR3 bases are TGTGCCTCCAACACGGGCAGTGAAGCTTTCTTT. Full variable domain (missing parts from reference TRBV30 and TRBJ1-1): SQTIHQWPATLVQPVGSPLSLECTVEGTSNPNLYWYRQAAGRGLQLLFYSVGIGQISSEVPQNLSASRPQDRQFILSSKKLLLSDSGFYLCASNTGSEAFFGQGTRLTVV.

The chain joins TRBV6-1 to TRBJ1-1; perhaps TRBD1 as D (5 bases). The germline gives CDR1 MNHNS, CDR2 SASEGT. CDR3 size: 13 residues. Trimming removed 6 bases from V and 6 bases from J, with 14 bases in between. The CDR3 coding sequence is TGTGCCAGCAGGGCGGGGGTGTTGGCTGAAGCTTTCTTT. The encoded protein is CASRAGVLAEAFF.

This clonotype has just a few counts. CDR3 sequence: CASSLPAGFRGYEQYF. DNA for the CDR3: TGTGCCAGCAGTTTACCGGCGGGGTTCCGGGGGTACGAGCAGTACTTC. This chain links TRBV12-3 or TRBV12-4 with TRBJ2-7; D perhaps matches TRBD2 (6 bases). Trimming took off 2 bases at V and 4 bases at J, with 18 bases between the two ends. The CDR3 is made up of 16 amino acids.

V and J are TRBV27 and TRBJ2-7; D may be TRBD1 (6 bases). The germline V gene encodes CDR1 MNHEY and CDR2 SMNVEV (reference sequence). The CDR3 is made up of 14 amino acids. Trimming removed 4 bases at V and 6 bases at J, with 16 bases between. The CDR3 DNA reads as TGTGCCAGCAGTTCATCGAGAAGGGGGTTCGAGCAGTACTTC. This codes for CASSSSRRGFEQYF.

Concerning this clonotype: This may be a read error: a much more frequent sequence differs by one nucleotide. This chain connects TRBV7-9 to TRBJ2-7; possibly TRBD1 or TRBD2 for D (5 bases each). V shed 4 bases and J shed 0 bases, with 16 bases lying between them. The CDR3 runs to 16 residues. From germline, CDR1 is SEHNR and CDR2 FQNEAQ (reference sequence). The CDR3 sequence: CASSYAGTPSSYEQYF. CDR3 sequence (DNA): TGTGCCAGCAGCTACGCCGGGACCCCCAGCTCCTACGAGCAGTACTTC.

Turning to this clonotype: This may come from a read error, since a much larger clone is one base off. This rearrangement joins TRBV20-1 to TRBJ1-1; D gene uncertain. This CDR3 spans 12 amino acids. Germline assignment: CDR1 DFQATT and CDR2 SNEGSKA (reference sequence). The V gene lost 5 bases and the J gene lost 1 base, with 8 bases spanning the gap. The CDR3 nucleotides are TGCAGTGCTGCGGACGGGAACACTGAAGCTTTCTTT. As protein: CSAADGNTEAFF.

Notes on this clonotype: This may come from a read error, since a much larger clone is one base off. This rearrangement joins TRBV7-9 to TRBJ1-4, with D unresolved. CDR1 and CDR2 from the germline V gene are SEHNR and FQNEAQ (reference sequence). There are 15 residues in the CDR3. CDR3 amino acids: CASSPPVATNGKLFF. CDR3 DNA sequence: TGTGCCAGCAGCCCCCCAGTTGCAACTAATGGAAAACTGTTTTTT.

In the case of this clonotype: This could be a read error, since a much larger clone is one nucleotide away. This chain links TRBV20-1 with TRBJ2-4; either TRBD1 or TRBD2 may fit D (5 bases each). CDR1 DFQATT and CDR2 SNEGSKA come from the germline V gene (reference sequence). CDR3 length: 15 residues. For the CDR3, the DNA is TGCAGTGCTAGAGACATCCGGGACGGCAAAAACATTCAGCACTTC. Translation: CSARDIRDGKNIQHF.

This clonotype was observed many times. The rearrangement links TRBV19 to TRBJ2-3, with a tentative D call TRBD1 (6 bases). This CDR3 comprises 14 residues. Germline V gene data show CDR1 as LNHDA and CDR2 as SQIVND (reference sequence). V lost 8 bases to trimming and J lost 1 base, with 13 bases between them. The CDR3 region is CASVPGDGTDTQYF. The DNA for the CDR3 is TGTGCCAGTGTTCCAGGGGACGGCACAGATACGCAGTATTTT. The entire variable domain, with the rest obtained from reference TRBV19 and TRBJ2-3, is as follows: DGGITQSPKYLFRKEGQNVTLSCEQNLNHDAMYWYRQDPGQGLRLIYYSQIVNDFQKGDIAEGYSVSREKKESFPLTVTSAQKNPTAFYLCASVPGDGTDTQYFGPGTRLTVL.

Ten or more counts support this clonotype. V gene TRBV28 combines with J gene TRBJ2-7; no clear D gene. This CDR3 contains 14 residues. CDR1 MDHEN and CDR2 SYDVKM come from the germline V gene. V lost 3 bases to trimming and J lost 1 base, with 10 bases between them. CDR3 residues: CASSLFDESYEQYF. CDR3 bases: TGTGCCAGCAGTTTGTTCGATGAATCCTACGAGCAGTACTTC. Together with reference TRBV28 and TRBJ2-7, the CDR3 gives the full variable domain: DVKVTQSSRYLVKRTGEKVFLECVQDMDHENMFWYRQDPGLGLRLIYFSYDVKMKEKGDIPEGYSVSREKKERFSLILESASTNQTSMYLCASSLFDESYEQYFGPGTRLTVT.

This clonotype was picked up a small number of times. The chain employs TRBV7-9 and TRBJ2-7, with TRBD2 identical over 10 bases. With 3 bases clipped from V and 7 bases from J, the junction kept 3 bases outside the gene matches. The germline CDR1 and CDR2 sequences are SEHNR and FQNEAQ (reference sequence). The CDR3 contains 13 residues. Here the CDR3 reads CASSLASGREQYF. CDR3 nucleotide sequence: TGTGCCAGCAGCTTGGCTAGCGGGAGAGAGCAGTACTTC.

The CDR3 DNA reads TGTGCCAGCAGTCCGATGGGGACCTTGGGATTGAACACTGAAGCTTTCTTT. It encodes CASSPMGTLGLNTEAFF. The chain employs TRBV27 and TRBJ1-1; possible D gene TRBD1, 5 bases. From germline, CDR1 is MNHEY and CDR2 SMNVEV (reference sequence). The CDR3 covers 17 residues. V lost 5 bases to trimming and J lost 0 bases, with 19 bases between them.

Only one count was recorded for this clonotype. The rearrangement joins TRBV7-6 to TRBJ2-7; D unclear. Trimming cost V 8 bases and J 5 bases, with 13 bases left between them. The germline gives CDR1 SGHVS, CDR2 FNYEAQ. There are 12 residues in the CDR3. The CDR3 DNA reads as TGTGCCAGCGCAACTAATCAGGACGAGCAGTACTTC. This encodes CASATNQDEQYF.

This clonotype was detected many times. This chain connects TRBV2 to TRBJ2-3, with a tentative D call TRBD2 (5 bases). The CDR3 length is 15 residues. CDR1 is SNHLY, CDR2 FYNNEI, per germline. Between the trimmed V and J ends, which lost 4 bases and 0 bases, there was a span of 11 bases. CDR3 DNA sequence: TGTGCCAGCAGTGTGACTATTGCTAGCACAGATACGCAGTATTTT. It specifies CASSVTIASTDTQYF.

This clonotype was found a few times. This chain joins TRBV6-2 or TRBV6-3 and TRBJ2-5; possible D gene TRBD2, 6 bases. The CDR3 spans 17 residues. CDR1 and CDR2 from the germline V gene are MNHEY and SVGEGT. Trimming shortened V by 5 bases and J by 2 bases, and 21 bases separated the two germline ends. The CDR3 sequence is CASSTTASGRFQETQYF. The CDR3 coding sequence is TGTGCCAGCAGTACGACCGCGTCAGGGAGGTTTCAAGAGACCCAGTACTTC.

The CDR3 DNA reads as TGTGCCAGCACCACTGGGGCAGGGGGCATCTACGAGCAGTACTTC. Protein sequence: CASTTGAGGIYEQYF. The rearrangement links TRBV13 to TRBJ2-7; 8 bases are a match to TRBD1. The V segment lost 7 bases and the J segment 3 bases; nucleotides outside the gene matches: 11. Germline CDR1 reads PRHDT; CDR2 reads FYEKMQ (reference sequence). This CDR3 contains 15 residues.

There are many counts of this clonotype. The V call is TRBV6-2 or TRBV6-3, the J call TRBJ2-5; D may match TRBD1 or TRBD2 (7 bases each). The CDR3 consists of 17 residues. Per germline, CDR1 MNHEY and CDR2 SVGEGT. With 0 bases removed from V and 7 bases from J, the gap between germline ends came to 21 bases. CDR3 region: CASSYSWDYPRGLTQYF. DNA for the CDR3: TGTGCCAGCAGTTACTCGTGGGACTACCCCAGGGGGTTGACCCAGTACTTC.

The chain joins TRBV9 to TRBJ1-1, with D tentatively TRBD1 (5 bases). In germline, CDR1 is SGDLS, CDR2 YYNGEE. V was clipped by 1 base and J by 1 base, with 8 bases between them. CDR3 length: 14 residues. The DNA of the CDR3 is TGTGCCAGCAGCGTATCCGGGACGAACACTGAAGCTTTCTTT. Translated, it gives CASSVSGTNTEAFF.